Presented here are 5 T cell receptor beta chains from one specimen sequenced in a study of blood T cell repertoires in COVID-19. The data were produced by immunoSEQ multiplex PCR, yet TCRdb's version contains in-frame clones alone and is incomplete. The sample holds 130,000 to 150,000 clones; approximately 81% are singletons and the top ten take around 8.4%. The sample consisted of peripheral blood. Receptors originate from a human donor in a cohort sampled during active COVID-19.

The CDR3 DNA is TGTGCCAGCAGCCATGATAGAGAATTGAACACTGAAGCTTTCTTT. It specifies CASSHDRELNTEAFF. The chain joins TRBV7-9 to TRBJ1-1; D ambiguous. Trimming removed 5 bases from V and 0 bases from J, with 13 bases in between. Looked up from germline, CDR1 is SEHNR and CDR2 is FQNEAQ (reference sequence). This CDR3 comprises 15 residues.

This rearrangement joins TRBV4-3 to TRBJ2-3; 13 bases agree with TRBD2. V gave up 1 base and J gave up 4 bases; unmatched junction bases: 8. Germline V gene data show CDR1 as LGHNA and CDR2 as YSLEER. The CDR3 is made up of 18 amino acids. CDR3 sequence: CASSQGLGLAGVPDTQYF. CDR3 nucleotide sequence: TGCGCCAGCAGCCAAGGTCTCGGACTAGCGGGAGTCCCAGATACGCAGTATTTT.

As DNA, the CDR3 is TGTGCCAGCAGTCGGACTAGCGGGAGGGCCGACCCATCCTACGAGCAGTACTTC. This gives the protein CASSRTSGRADPSYEQYF. This chain uses TRBV7-9 with TRBJ2-7, with 15 bases identical to TRBD2. This CDR3 is built from 18 residues. V gave up 6 bases and J gave up 1 base; unmatched junction bases: 10. Germline V gives CDR1 SEHNR, CDR2 FQNEAQ (reference sequence).

The chain's CDR3 is CASSQVRYEQYF. CDR3 nucleotides: TGTGCCAGCAGCCAAGTTCGCTACGAGCAGTACTTC. This chain uses TRBV4-2 with TRBJ2-7; no clear D gene. There are 12 residues in the CDR3. Trimming pared 1 base from V and 3 bases from J, leaving 4 bases between. Per the germline V gene, CDR1 is LGHNA and CDR2 is YNFKEQ.

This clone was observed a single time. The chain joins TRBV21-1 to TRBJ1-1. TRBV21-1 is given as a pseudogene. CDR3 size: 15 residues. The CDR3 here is CASSKEPVSNTEAFF. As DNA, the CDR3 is TGTGCCAGCAGCAAAGAGCCCGTCTCGAACACTGAAGCTTTCTTT.